These 2 T cell receptor beta chains originate from one sample sequenced in a study of beta chain features in type 1 diabetes. Of the isolated RNA, all was reverse transcribed, and so the sequenced material was expressed TCRB transcripts. TCRdb's copy holds only in-frame clones and misses some; the assay was immunoSEQ multiplex PCR. The repertoire holds about 470,000 clones, about 29% seen once, with 0.06% to 0.07% in the top ten. The sequenced material came from naive CD4+ T cells from blood. The receptors were sampled from a man between 18 and 35 years old in good health.

The J gene is TRBJ2-2, the V gene TRBV19; D perhaps matches TRBD1 (5 bases). The V and J ends lost 9 bases and 1 base respectively, with 15 bases between them. This CDR3 spans 15 amino acids. Germline CDR1 reads LNHDA; CDR2 reads SQIVND (reference sequence). CDR3 sequence (DNA): TGTGCCAGCAGTCTCTGGACAAGGAACACCGGGGAGCTGTTTTTT. Translated: CASSLWTRNTGELFF.

This clone was detected only a few times. The gene calls are TRBV27 and TRBJ2-3; D perhaps matches TRBD2 (5 bases). CDR1 is MNHEY, CDR2 SMNVEV, per germline (reference sequence). CDR3 length: 14 amino acids. V was shortened by 6 bases and J by 0 bases, with 10 bases between the two germline ends. CDR3 in amino acids: CASRVAISTDTQYF. The DNA of the CDR3 is TGTGCCAGCAGGGTAGCGATAAGCACAGATACGCAGTATTTT.